This T cell receptor beta chain comes out of a study of regulatory T cells in long-lasting Graves disease. V was pared by 1 base and J by 5 bases, with 1 base of the junction left unmatched. This CDR3 region has 16 residues. The germline V gene encodes CDR1 MGHRA and CDR2 YSYEKL. The authors built TCR beta libraries using iRepertoire HTBI primers and Arm-PCR of CDR3 regions. One entry per CDR3 protein results from TCRdb running MiXCR on the multiplex PCR reads. The table records about 560,000 distinct CDR3 sequences, about 16% of them present only once. Time point here: newly diagnosed GD, antithyroid drugs for less than 3 months. TCR sequences were obtained from RNA taken from PBMCs. This same sample was also part of a study on T cells in Graves' hyperthyroidism and ophthalmopathy. That investigation notes: HTBI primers drove first-round RT-PCR of the TCR CDR3.

This clonotype was obtained from a man younger than 35 with Graves disease. The specimen comprised peripheral blood mononuclear cells (PBMCs), sampled at new diagnosis, from a patient treated with antithyroid drugs. The chain joins TRBV4-1 to TRBJ2-3; 15 nucleotides align to TRBD2. CDR3 coding DNA: TGCGCCAGCAGCCAAGGGACTAGCGGGAGGGTAGATACGCAGTATTTT. It specifies CASSQGTSGRVDTQYF.